Shown below are 26 T cell receptor beta chains from a single sample sequenced in a study of T cells in Graves' hyperthyroidism and ophthalmopathy. Amplified regions were TCR beta CDR3 sequences from RNA transcripts. TCR CDR3 underwent first-round RT-PCR with the HTBI primer set. TCRdb ran MiXCR on the multiplex PCR reads and lists one entry per CDR3 protein. Among around 760,000 distinct CDR3 sequences listed, roughly a third were seen once. Sequencing was carried out using blood. The receptors shown here come from a woman between 40 and 50 years old with Graves' hyperthyroidism.

This chain links TRBV7-2 with TRBJ1-4; 8 nucleotides line up with TRBD1. V dropped 4 bases and J dropped 8; count of bases not matched to a gene: 12. CDR1 and CDR2 (germline): SGHTA, FQGNSA. This CDR3 comprises 16 residues. CDR3 residues: CASSYDADRGGEKLFF. CDR3 coding DNA: TGTGCCAGCAGCTACGACGCAGACAGGGGCGGGGAAAAACTGTTTTTT.

The table lists this clonotype with many counts. The chain links TRBV9 to TRBJ1-6, with D possibly being TRBD1 (5 bases). The germline gives CDR1 SGDLS, CDR2 YYNGEE. The CDR3 loop spans 13 amino acids. Trimming removed 3 bases at V and 8 bases at J, with 9 bases between. The CDR3 nucleotides read TGTGCCAGCAGCGGGGACGGCGATTCACCCCTCCACTTT. Translating it yields CASSGDGDSPLHF.

This clonotype was observed once. A junction end diverges from the germline sequence, so it may reflect a read error. The rearrangement uses TRBV29-1 and TRBJ2-7; 10 bases are shared with TRBD2. Germline lookup yields CDR1 SQVTM and CDR2 ANQGSEA. The CDR3 sequence is 17 residues long. CDR3 DNA: TGTGCCAGCAGCCCACCCTGGACTAGCGGTCCCGCCTACGAGCAGTACTTC. It encodes CASSPPWTSGPAYEQYF.

The chain couples TRBV15 to TRBJ1-5; possibly TRBD1 for D (5 bases). The V gene's germline CDR1 is LNHNV and CDR2 YYDKDF (reference sequence). V was clipped by 6 bases and J by 6 bases, with 15 bases between them. The CDR3 is 14 amino acids. Here the CDR3 reads CATSSRDRLQPQHF. The CDR3 DNA follows: TGTGCCACCAGTAGTAGGGACCGCCTTCAGCCCCAGCATTTT.

The sample holds a few counts of this clonotype. The chain employs TRBV19 and TRBJ1-1; 7 bases line up with TRBD1. J lost 1 base, V lost 3 bases, and 5 bases had no gene match. Looked up from germline, CDR1 is LNHDA and CDR2 is SQIVND (reference sequence). CDR3 length equals 15 residues. The CDR3 loop is CASSITGASNTEAFF. The DNA for the CDR3 is TGTGCCAGTAGTATTACAGGGGCCTCGAACACTGAAGCTTTCTTT.

This clonotype was recorded at least ten times. The chain couples TRBV12-3 or TRBV12-4 to TRBJ1-6, with D unclear. Trimming pared 8 bases from V and 8 bases from J, leaving 13 bases between. The CDR3 is made up of 13 amino acids. CDR3 nucleotide sequence: TGTGCCAGCGGGGATTCCATGGATTCACCCCTCCACTTT. It is translated as CASGDSMDSPLHF.

V and J are TRBV7-9 and TRBJ2-1; D gene unclear. The CDR3 is made up of 15 amino acids. From germline, CDR1 is SEHNR and CDR2 FQNEAQ (reference sequence). Trimming stripped 1 base from V and 0 bases from J, with 7 bases between. CDR3 protein: CASSLGSSSYNEQFF. In nucleotides, the CDR3 is TGTGCCAGCAGCTTAGGTTCTAGCTCCTACAATGAGCAGTTCTTC.

Notes on this clonotype: This sequence may be a read error, since a much larger clone differs from it by one base. This chain connects TRBV10-3 to TRBJ1-4, with D unresolved. CDR1 is ENHRY and CDR2 is SYGVKD in the germline V gene. The CDR3 is 13 residues long. The chain's CDR3 is CASSLFLYEKLFF. The CDR3 DNA is TGTGCCAGCAGTTTGTTCCTGTATGAAAAACTGTTTTTT.

This clonotype was seen at least ten times. The chain links TRBV19 to TRBJ2-5; unclear D gene. The CDR3 contains 13 residues. In germline, CDR1 is LNHDA, CDR2 SQIVND (reference sequence). Trimming removed 3 bases from V and 5 bases from J, with 10 bases in between. The CDR3 DNA follows: TGTGCCAGTAGTATTCTGGGATCTGAGACCCAGTACTTC. Translating gives CASSILGSETQYF.

J is TRBJ2-5 and V is TRBV2; tentatively, D is TRBD2 (6 bases). The V end lost 5 bases, the J end lost 5 bases, and 21 bases lay between the germline ends. The CDR3 is 16 residues long. CDR1 SNHLY and CDR2 FYNNEI come from the germline V gene. The CDR3 coding sequence is TGTGCCAGCAGTTTTCCCAACTTCGGGGGAGTGGAGACCCAGTACTTC. Translation gives CASSFPNFGGVETQYF.

This clonotype was recorded at least ten times. The CDR3 loop is CSVEYEYGYTF. CDR3 DNA sequence: TGCAGCGTTGAATACGAGTATGGCTACACCTTC. V usage is TRBV29-1 and J usage is TRBJ1-2; D gene ambiguous. V lost 2 bases and J lost 5, with 6 bases in between. This CDR3 is built from 11 residues. Per the germline V gene, CDR1 is SQVTM and CDR2 is ANQGSEA.

This clonotype was recorded a few times. The chain carries TRBV4-3 and TRBJ1-1; 8 nucleotides line up with TRBD1. V shed 0 bases and J 3 bases; nucleotides not matched to a gene: 3. Germline loops: CDR1 LGHNA, CDR2 YSLEER. This CDR3 region has 15 residues. In DNA, the CDR3 is TGCGCCAGCAGCCAAGACGACAGGGGAGACACTGAAGCTTTCTTT. Its protein is CASSQDDRGDTEAFF.

Concerning this clonotype: Compared with germline, one end of the junction differs, possibly owing to a read error. The chain uses TRBV7-2 and TRBJ1-4, with D possibly TRBD1 on 5 matching bases. Germline CDR1 reads SGHTA; CDR2 reads FQGNSA. This CDR3 comprises 16 residues. CDR3 DNA: TGTGCCAGCAGCCTAGCCCTCAGGGTCTCTAATGAAAAACTGTTTTTT. The encoded protein is CASSLALRVSNEKLFF.

This clonotype was observed a few times. The chain has TRBV6-5 and TRBJ1-5, with D possibly TRBD1 on 6 matching bases. This CDR3 has 15 amino acids. Per germline, CDR1 MNHEY and CDR2 SVGAGI. V lost 5 bases and J 0 bases, leaving 11 bases between the germline ends. CDR3 in amino acids: CASSTVGGSNQPQHF. CDR3 DNA sequence: TGTGCCAGCAGTACCGTAGGGGGTAGCAATCAGCCCCAGCATTTT.

The chain employs TRBV29-1 and TRBJ2-7; TRBD2 agrees at 7 bases. This CDR3 contains 12 residues. Germline V lookup: CDR1 SQVTM, CDR2 ANQGSEA. V was pared by 8 bases and J by 2 bases, with 6 bases of the junction left unmatched. DNA for the CDR3: TGCAGCTTGCGGGAGACGGCCTACGAGCAGTACTTC. This codes for CSLRETAYEQYF.

This clonotype was counted a few times. This rearrangement joins TRBV6-5 to TRBJ2-5; D might be TRBD1 (6 bases). The CDR3 runs 14 residues. Germline lookup yields CDR1 MNHEY and CDR2 SVGAGI. The V end was cut by 2 bases, the J end by 5 bases, with 12 bases between. The CDR3 sequence: CASSYVGAAETQYF. CDR3 DNA sequence: TGTGCCAGCAGTTACGTGGGGGCTGCGGAGACCCAGTACTTC.

The chain combines TRBV9 with TRBJ2-3, with TRBD1 matching 7 bases. This CDR3 is built from 19 residues. Germline V gene lookup returns CDR1 SGDLS and CDR2 YYNGEE. The V and J ends lost 1 base and 0 bases, in that order; junction bases with no gene match: 14. The CDR3 loop is CASSVSDRANYDSTDTQYF. DNA of the CDR3: TGTGCCAGCAGCGTATCTGACAGGGCTAACTATGATAGCACAGATACGCAGTATTTT.

This clonotype was detected ten times or more. The chain has TRBV6-5 and TRBJ2-7, with D uncertain. Trimming removed 0 bases from V and 1 base from J, with 10 bases in between. The CDR3 consists of 15 residues. CDR1 and CDR2 from the germline V gene are MNHEY and SVGAGI. CDR3 sequence (DNA): TGTGCCAGCAGTTACTCGAGGCACAGTTCCTACGAGCAGTACTTC. Its translation is CASSYSRHSSYEQYF.

This chain links TRBV29-1 with TRBJ2-7; tentatively, D is TRBD2 (5 bases). The CDR3 loop spans 12 amino acids. Germline V lookup: CDR1 SQVTM, CDR2 ANQGSEA. The CDR3 region has the DNA TGCAGTTTTTCAGGAGGTGCCTACGAGCAGTACTTC. As protein: CSFSGGAYEQYF.

This clonotype was picked up a small number of times. The rearrangement uses TRBV7-2 and TRBJ1-1; D gene ambiguous. The CDR3 runs to 14 residues. CDR1 is SGHTA and CDR2 is FQGNSA in the germline V gene. V dropped 0 bases and J dropped 6 bases, with 11 bases sitting between them. The CDR3 spells CASSLARQHPEAFF. The CDR3 nucleotides are TGTGCCAGCAGCTTAGCTAGGCAGCACCCTGAAGCTTTCTTT.

Comment on this clonotype: The junction and the germline gene differ at one end; a read error may be behind it. The rearrangement links TRBV24-1 to TRBJ2-2; D is ambiguous. The CDR3 totals 13 residues. In germline, CDR1 is KGHDR, CDR2 SFDVKD. CDR3 sequence: CAASSAISGELFF. The CDR3 DNA follows: TGTGCCGCCAGTTCCGCCATTTCCGGGGAGCTGTTTTTT.

About this clonotype: Since a much larger clone is just one base distant, this may be a read error. The chain has TRBV12-3 or TRBV12-4 and TRBJ1-2, with TRBD1 as a possible D gene (5 bases). The CDR3 extends over 13 amino acids. In nucleotides, the CDR3 is TGTGTCAGCAGTTTGCTCGGGACCCCAGGCTACACCTTC. Residues: CVSSLLGTPGYTF.

This clonotype was observed at least ten times. The chain has TRBV9 and TRBJ2-5; D possibly uses TRBD1 or TRBD2 (5 bases each). There are 15 residues in the CDR3. V was pared by 4 bases and J by 7 bases, with 20 bases between. Germline CDR1 and CDR2: SGDLS and YYNGEE. CDR3 in amino acids: CASSPRDQNLVTQYF. The CDR3 DNA sequence: TGTGCCAGCAGCCCCCGGGACCAAAACCTTGTGACCCAGTACTTC.

This clonotype was observed once. The rearrangement uses TRBV7-9 and TRBJ1-1; D unresolved. Germline lookup yields CDR1 SEHNR and CDR2 FQNEAQ (reference sequence). Trimming shortened V by 3 bases and J by 13 bases, and 12 bases separated the two germline ends. The CDR3 extends over 11 amino acids. The CDR3 DNA is TGTGCCAGCAGCTTGGCGGGGAACGGTTTCTTT. Its translation is CASSLAGNGFF. The full variable domain, completed using reference TRBV7-9 and TRBJ1-1, is DTGVSQNPRHKITKRGQNVTFRCDPISEHNRLYWYRQTLGQGPEFLTYFQNEAQLEKSRLLSDRFSAERPKGSFSTLEIQRTEQGDSAMYLCASSLAGNGFFGQGTRLTVV.

The CDR3 is CASSLAGGGVSEQYF. DNA for the CDR3: TGTGCCAGCAGCTTAGCCGGGGGCGGGGTCTCCGAGCAGTACTTC. V usage is TRBV7-4 and J usage is TRBJ2-7, with D perhaps TRBD1 or TRBD2 (6 bases each). The CDR3 spans 15 residues. The V end was cut by 0 bases, the J end by 6 bases, with 15 bases between. Germline assignment: CDR1 SGHVT and CDR2 SQSDAQ.

This clonotype has only a few counts. The rearrangement joins TRBV20-1 to TRBJ2-6; the match to TRBD1 covers 9 bases. Germline V CDR1 and CDR2: DFQATT, SNEGSKA (reference sequence). Trimming cost V 0 bases and J 4 bases; bases outside gene matches: 4. The CDR3 runs to 16 residues. CDR3 DNA sequence: TGCAGTGCTAGAGAACAGGGGGCGTCGGGGGCCAACGTCCTGACTTTC. This codes for CSAREQGASGANVLTF.